This entry lists 26 T cell receptor beta chains sequenced from one sample in a study of blood T cell repertoires in COVID-19. Clones were sequenced by immunoSEQ multiplex PCR, and TCRdb holds only the in-frame ones, with some missing. The sample contains approximately 150,000 clones, over 80% of which appear only once. The sequenced sample consisted of PBMCs or T cells enriched from blood (not recorded which). The receptors were gathered from a man between 70 and 80 years old who had been exposed to COVID-19.

The chain combines TRBV5-1 with TRBJ2-3; D not certain. The CDR3 spans 14 residues. With 5 bases removed from V and 5 bases from J, the gap between germline ends came to 15 bases. The germline V gene encodes CDR1 SGHRS and CDR2 YFSETQ. The CDR3 DNA is TGCGCCAGCAGTTTTACGACCCGCGGAGATACGCAGTATTTT. This encodes CASSFTTRGDTQYF.

The CDR3 DNA reads TGTGCCAGCAGTTTCGGGCAGGGATGGGGCACTGAAGCTTTCTTT. Amino acid sequence: CASSFGQGWGTEAFF. The gene calls are TRBV28 and TRBJ1-1; tentative D call: TRBD1 (5 bases). The germline V and J ends were trimmed by 3 bases and 4 bases, with 15 bases remaining between them. The CDR3 runs 15 residues. The germline gives CDR1 MDHEN, CDR2 SYDVKM.

The rearrangement joins TRBV28 to TRBJ2-3; D is possibly TRBD2 (5 bases). V was clipped by 0 bases and J by 12 bases, with 13 bases between them. The CDR3 sequence is 13 residues long. Per germline, CDR1 MDHEN and CDR2 SYDVKM. The CDR3 loop reads CASSLWPGYNQYF. CDR3 coding DNA: TGTGCCAGCAGTTTATGGCCGGGATATAACCAGTATTTT.

The DNA of the CDR3 is TGTGCCAGCAGCTTAGAGCCCGGGGGGCAGGGTGGCTACACCTTC. It is translated as CASSLEPGGQGGYTF. This chain joins TRBV7-2 and TRBJ1-2, with TRBD1 as a possible D gene (6 bases). V lost 1 base and J lost 7, with 16 bases in between. In germline, CDR1 is SGHTA, CDR2 FQGNSA. The CDR3 has 15 residues.

This chain uses TRBV5-4 with TRBJ2-7; the match to TRBD2 covers 10 bases. This CDR3 is built from 15 residues. Trimming cost V 4 bases and J 2 bases; bases outside gene matches: 6. Germline V lookup: CDR1 SGHNT, CDR2 YYREEE (reference sequence). CDR3 region: CASSAGTSVTYEQYF. CDR3 in DNA: TGTGCCAGCAGCGCCGGGACTAGCGTTACCTACGAGCAGTACTTC. Together with reference TRBV5-4 and TRBJ2-7, the CDR3 gives the full variable domain: ETGVTQSPTHLIKTRGQQVTLRCSSQSGHNTVSWYQQALGQGPQFIFQYYREEENGRGNFPPRFSGLQFPNYSSELNVNALELDDSALYLCASSAGTSVTYEQYFGPGTRLTVT.

This clone was seen a single time. This chain links TRBV7-9 with TRBJ2-4; 7 nucleotides line up with TRBD1. Germline assignment: CDR1 SEHNR and CDR2 FQNEAQ (reference sequence). This CDR3 has 15 residues. The V segment lost 3 bases and the J segment 9 bases; nucleotides outside the gene matches: 11. CDR3 DNA: TGTGCCAGCAGCTTTTCAGGACAGGAGCTCGCCATTCAGTACTTC. This sequence encodes CASSFSGQELAIQYF. The full variable domain, rest sourced from reference TRBV7-9 and TRBJ2-4, is DTGVSQNPRHKITKRGQNVTFRCDPISEHNRLYWYRQTLGQGPEFLTYFQNEAQLEKSRLLSDRFSAERPKGSFSTLEIQRTEQGDSAMYLCASSFSGQELAIQYFGAGTRLSVL.

The chain has TRBV4-2 and TRBJ2-3; the D gene is possibly TRBD2 (6 bases). CDR3 size: 17 residues. CDR1 is LGHNA and CDR2 is YNFKEQ in the germline V gene. V was shortened by 0 bases and J by 1 base, with 14 bases between the two germline ends. The CDR3 here is CASSQDFGSGGTDTQYF. The CDR3 DNA reads TGTGCCAGCAGCCAAGATTTCGGGAGTGGGGGCACAGATACGCAGTATTTT.

The rearrangement uses TRBV5-1 and TRBJ1-2, with a possible D match to TRBD1 (5 bases). The CDR3 is 15 residues long. Trimming stripped 2 bases from V and 1 base from J, with 12 bases between. Germline CDR1 reads SGHRS; CDR2 reads YFSETQ. CDR3 loop: CASSLGSQGNYGYTF. The DNA for the CDR3 is TGCGCCAGCAGCTTAGGGTCCCAGGGTAACTATGGCTACACCTTC. The full variable domain, its missing parts supplied by reference TRBV5-1 and TRBJ1-2, is KAGVTQTPRYLIKTRGQQVTLSCSPISGHRSVSWYQQTPGQGLQFLFEYFSETQRNKGNFPGRFSGRQFSNSRSEMNVSTLELGDSALYLCASSLGSQGNYGYTFGSGTRLTVV.

The J gene is TRBJ1-5, the V gene TRBV3-1 (or the pseudogene TRBV3-2), with a possible D match to TRBD1 (5 bases). This CDR3 has 15 amino acids. Germline loops: CDR1 LGHDT, CDR2 YNNKEL (reference sequence). Trimming left V 5 bases short and J 0 bases short, with 11 bases between. For the CDR3, the DNA is TGTGCCAGCAGCGACTCCAGGGTTAGCAATCAGCCCCAGCATTTT. This codes for CASSDSRVSNQPQHF.

The CDR3 bases are TGTGCCAGCTCACCATTAGGGACAGGGGGTTCTGGGACTGAAGCTTTCTTT. Translating it yields CASSPLGTGGSGTEAFF. The rearrangement uses TRBV18 and TRBJ1-1; 11 bases align to TRBD1. CDR1 and CDR2 (germline): KGHSH, LQKENI. Unmatched junction bases numbered 10, after V lost 2 bases and J lost 5 bases. There are 17 residues in the CDR3.

This clone was seen once. This sequence joins TRBV28 and TRBJ1-4, with D possibly matching TRBD1 (6 bases). The ends were cut back, 5 bases at V and 5 bases at J, with 15 bases in the middle. CDR1 is MDHEN and CDR2 is SYDVKM in the germline V gene. The CDR3 covers 15 residues. CDR3 nucleotide sequence: TGTGCCAGCAGTCCCCGGGGGGCCCAAAATGAAAAACTGTTTTTT. Its protein is CASSPRGAQNEKLFF.

The table lists this clone with a count of one. The chain links TRBV7-9 to TRBJ1-1; TRBD1 aligns across 7 bases. This CDR3 spans 16 amino acids. Germline trimming cut 5 bases from V and 3 bases from J; bases unmatched to any gene: 12. CDR1 and CDR2 (germline): SEHNR, FQNEAQ (reference sequence). The CDR3 DNA sequence: TGTGCCAGCAGCCCAGGGGTGAGGGGGCGGGACACTGAAGCTTTCTTT. This codes for CASSPGVRGRDTEAFF.

The rearrangement joins TRBV4-3 to TRBJ2-1; D not resolved. Germline V gene lookup returns CDR1 LGHNA and CDR2 YSLEER. Trimming left V 1 base short and J 0 bases short, with 7 bases between. CDR3 length equals 15 residues. The CDR3 reads CASSQGFSSYNEQFF. CDR3 sequence (DNA): TGCGCCAGCAGCCAAGGGTTCAGCTCCTACAATGAGCAGTTCTTC.

The chain is built from TRBV15 and TRBJ2-1, with D possibly TRBD2 on 6 matching bases. V lost 1 base, J lost 0 bases, and 19 bases lay in between. CDR1 and CDR2 from the germline V gene are LNHNV and YYDKDF (reference sequence). The CDR3 loop spans 19 amino acids. CDR3 sequence: CATSRGRVSLTSSYNEQFF. CDR3 DNA sequence: TGTGCCACCAGCAGAGGTCGGGTCTCCCTGACTAGCTCCTACAATGAGCAGTTCTTC.

The chain links TRBV6-5 to TRBJ2-1; the D is unclear. Deletions cut 5 bases from V and 5 bases from J, with 7 bases between. The CDR3 spans 12 residues. Germline CDR1 and CDR2: MNHEY and SVGAGI. The CDR3 region has the DNA TGTGCCAGCAGTCCTATCAACAATGAGCAGTTCTTC. Protein product: CASSPINNEQFF.

The V and J genes are TRBV7-8 and TRBJ1-6, with D perhaps matching TRBD1 (5 bases). CDR1 SGHVS and CDR2 FQNEAQ come from the germline V gene. V lost 6 bases, J lost 7 bases, and 13 bases lay in between. The CDR3 covers 14 residues. The CDR3 loop reads CASRLTGFNSPLHF. The CDR3 DNA reads as TGTGCCAGCAGGCTTACAGGCTTCAATTCACCCCTCCACTTT.

V and J are TRBV29-1 and TRBJ2-7; D is perhaps TRBD1 (5 bases). CDR3 length: 13 amino acids. CDR1 SQVTM and CDR2 ANQGSEA come from the germline V gene. The V end was cut by 4 bases, the J end by 0 bases, with 10 bases between. DNA for the CDR3: TGCAGCGTTGTTACAGGCCTCTCCTACGAGCAGTACTTC. It specifies CSVVTGLSYEQYF.

This clone was seen a few times. The rearrangement uses TRBV11-1 and TRBJ2-7; 8 positions match TRBD2. With V trimmed by 1 base and J by 2 bases, 7 bases remained unmatched. The CDR3 covers 16 residues. CDR1 is SGHAT, CDR2 FQDESV, per germline (reference sequence). CDR3 bases: TGTGCCAGCAGCTTAGACGGGGGGGCCCAGGCCTACGAGCAGTACTTC. This codes for CASSLDGGAQAYEQYF.

V usage is TRBV10-3 and J usage is TRBJ1-5; 7 bases fit TRBD1. Trimming at V came to 6 bases and at J to 5 bases, leaving 10 bases not matched to a gene. The length of the CDR3 is 15 residues. Germline V gene lookup returns CDR1 ENHRY and CDR2 SYGVKD. The CDR3 DNA is TGTGCCATCAGGGGAACAGGGGATGGAGATCAGCCCCAGCATTTT. It is translated as CAIRGTGDGDQPQHF.

The rearrangement uses TRBV7-9 and TRBJ1-6; unclear D gene. The CDR3 loop spans 13 amino acids. CDR1 is SEHNR and CDR2 is FQNEAQ in the germline V gene (reference sequence). Trimming took off 3 bases at V and 11 bases at J, with 11 bases between the two ends. CDR3 sequence reads: CASSFPGKTPLHF. The CDR3 region has the DNA TGTGCCAGCAGCTTCCCGGGGAAGACACCCCTCCACTTT.

This chain uses TRBV28 with TRBJ2-2; TRBD2 agrees at 13 bases. Trimming removed 5 bases from V and 1 base from J; junction bases left unmatched: 4. CDR1 is MDHEN, CDR2 SYDVKM, per germline. This CDR3 is 17 amino acids long. CDR3 nucleotides: TGTGCCAGCAGTCCACGGACTAGCGGGAGGAACACCGGGGAGCTGTTTTTT. This gives the protein CASSPRTSGRNTGELFF. Complete variable domain (other parts from reference TRBV28 and TRBJ2-2): DVKVTQSSRYLVKRTGEKVFLECVQDMDHENMFWYRQDPGLGLRLIYFSYDVKMKEKGDIPEGYSVSREKKERFSLILESASTNQTSMYLCASSPRTSGRNTGELFFGEGSRLTVL.

V and J are TRBV5-4 and TRBJ1-1, with TRBD1 identical over 7 bases. V gave up 1 base and J gave up 2 bases; unmatched junction bases: 8. The CDR3 loop spans 16 amino acids. The germline V gene encodes CDR1 SGHNT and CDR2 YYREEE (reference sequence). DNA of the CDR3: TGTGCCAGCAGCTTGCCTATCGGGACAGTAAACACTGAAGCTTTCTTT. This sequence encodes CASSLPIGTVNTEAFF.

This chain joins TRBV15 and TRBJ1-4; the match to TRBD1 covers 8 bases. CDR1 is LNHNV, CDR2 YYDKDF, per germline (reference sequence). The CDR3 has 14 residues. The V gene end was trimmed by 0 bases and the J gene end by 7 bases; junction bases not matched to a gene: 1. The DNA for the CDR3 is TGTGCCACCAGCAGAGAGACAGGGGCTGAAAAACTGTTTTTT. It yields the protein CATSRETGAEKLFF.

The chain is built from TRBV19 and TRBJ1-2; 8 nucleotides match TRBD1. This CDR3 region has 15 residues. V lost 7 bases, J lost 0 bases, and 7 bases stayed unmatched. Germline V CDR1 and CDR2: LNHDA, SQIVND (reference sequence). The CDR3 DNA follows: TGTGCCAGTAACCGAGGACAGGGCGCTAACTATGGCTACACCTTC. Protein product: CASNRGQGANYGYTF. Full variable domain (remainder filled in from reference TRBV19 and TRBJ1-2): DGGITQSPKYLFRKEGQNVTLSCEQNLNHDAMYWYRQDPGQGLRLIYYSQIVNDFQKGDIAEGYSVSREKKESFPLTVTSAQKNPTAFYLCASNRGQGANYGYTFGSGTRLTVV.

The chain combines TRBV13 with TRBJ1-2; the D gene is possibly TRBD1 (5 bases). The germline V gene encodes CDR1 PRHDT and CDR2 FYEKMQ (reference sequence). The CDR3 length is 14 residues. V lost 2 bases, J lost 0 bases, and 7 bases lay in between. In nucleotides, the CDR3 is TGTGCCAGCAGCTTACAGGGCTCTAACTATGGCTACACCTTC. It encodes CASSLQGSNYGYTF.

The gene calls are TRBV9 and TRBJ1-2; D ambiguous. Germline V gives CDR1 SGDLS, CDR2 YYNGEE. The CDR3 consists of 14 residues. Deletions cut 0 bases from V and 4 bases from J, with 10 bases between. The CDR3 reads CASSVGRGVYGYTF. The CDR3 DNA is TGTGCCAGCAGCGTAGGGCGGGGTGTCTATGGCTACACCTTC.